Listed below are T cell receptor beta chains from one sample, sequenced in a study of human T cells and chemical hapten exposure. Each CDR3 protein is one row after TCRdb ran MiXCR on the 5' RACE reads. The repertoire includes 81,000 or so distinct CDR3 sequences, more than 7.5% of them detected once, and 2% to 2.5% sits in the top ten. The receptors derive from a male donor in good health. CDR3s include the opening cysteine and the closing phenylalanine or tryptophan. The D gene is left open where the match is weak. Size is omitted from some rows. Given values are once, few, many or a class for expanded clones.

cdr3_length d_call j_call clone_size v_call cdr3_nt cdr3_aa
15 NA TRBJ1-1 NA TRBV10-3 TGTGCCATCAGTGAGTCGGGGGTGAAGGGCACTGAAGCTTTCTTT CAISESGVKGTEAFF
14 TRBD2 TRBJ2-1 many TRBV7-9 TGTGCCAGCGCCGGGACTATCTCCTACAATGAGCAGTTCTTC CASAGTISYNEQFF
15 NA TRBJ2-7 NA TRBV12-3/TRBV12-4 TGTGCCAGCAGTTTATTGCAGGGTGGGTCCTACGAGCAGTACTTC CASSLLQGGSYEQYF
14 TRBD1 TRBJ2-2 many TRBV29-1 TGCAGCGTTGCAGGGGGCGGAACAGGCGGGGAGCTGTTTTTT CSVAGGGTGGELFF
17 TRBD2 TRBJ2-3 NA TRBV13 TGTGCCAGCAGCCATCCCCGGGGACTAGCGCTGCCTGATACGCAGTATTTT CASSHPRGLALPDTQYF
23 TRBD1 TRBJ1-5 few TRBV7-8 TGTGCCAGCAGCTTAGAGGTTACCCTCTACGGGACAGGGACCATGCCGGGCAATCAGCCCCAGCATTTT CASSLEVTLYGTGTMPGNQPQHF
13 NA TRBJ2-7 many TRBV27 TGTGCCAGCAGTCCTACGAGCTCCTACGAGCAGTACTTC CASSPTSSYEQYF
14 TRBD1 TRBJ1-1 NA TRBV12-3/TRBV12-4 TGTGCCAGCAGTCGCGGGACAGCGAACACTGAAGCTTTCTTT CASSRGTANTEAFF
15 TRBD2 TRBJ2-1 many TRBV2 TGTGCCAGCAGTGAAGGCCTAGCGGGAATCTATGAGCAGTTCTTC CASSEGLAGIYEQFF
19 NA TRBJ2-7 NA TRBV21-1 TGTGCCAGCAGCAAAGTTCTATTATCGTGTAGAGACAGCAATTACGAGCAGTACTTC CASSKVLLSCRDSNYEQYF
16 TRBD1 TRBJ1-2 many TRBV9 TGTGCCAGCAGCGGTGGGACAGGGACAGTGCCTGCTGGCTACACCTTC CASSGGTGTVPAGYTF
16 NA TRBJ2-3 NA TRBV6-1 TGTGCCAGCAGTGAACCCCCAGGGGAAGGCACAGATACGCAGTATTTT CASSEPPGEGTDTQYF
14 TRBD1 TRBJ1-1 NA TRBV6-6 TGTGCCAGCAGTTTCCGGGACAGGAACACTGAAGCTTTCTTT CASSFRDRNTEAFF
13 NA TRBJ1-2 few TRBV6-1 TGTGCCAGCAGTGAAGGGCCGAACTATGGCGACACCTTC CASSEGPNYGDTF
15 TRBD1 TRBJ2-3 many TRBV7-9 TGTGCCAGCAGCCCCTCTGGACAGGGGCCAGATACGCAGTATTTT CASSPSGQGPDTQYF
18 TRBD2 TRBJ2-3 NA TRBV12-3/TRBV12-4 TGTGCCAGCAGTTTAGGGGTAGCGGGGGACCTTAACACAGATACGCAGTATTTT CASSLGVAGDLNTDTQYF
17 NA TRBJ1-1 NA TRBV5-6 TGTGCCAGCAGCTTGTTTGGGATCATGGTCATGAACACTGAAGCTTTCTTT CASSLFGIMVMNTEAFF
15 NA TRBJ1-3 NA TRBV4-1 TGCGCCAGCAGCCAAGTTGCATCGTTCGGAAACACCATATATTTT CASSQVASFGNTIYF
12 NA TRBJ1-1 few TRBV20-1 TGCAGTGCTAGCAGGGTGAACACTGAAGCTTTCTTT CSASRVNTEAFF
13 NA TRBJ1-1 NA TRBV5-1 TGCGCCAGCAGCCCTTGGACAGACACTGAAGCTTTCTTT CASSPWTDTEAFF
13 TRBD1 TRBJ2-3 few TRBV29-1 TGCAGCGTTCGTGGACAGGCATCAGATACGCAGTATTTT CSVRGQASDTQYF
15 NA TRBJ2-3 many TRBV6-5 TGTGCCAGCAGTTACCAGGGATCCTACACAGATACGCAGTATTTT CASSYQGSYTDTQYF
16 NA TRBJ1-2 NA TRBV6-5 TGTGCCAGCAGTTACTCTATGGCAGGGGTTAACTATGGCTACACCTTC CASSYSMAGVNYGYTF
13 NA TRBJ2-5 many TRBV29-1 TGCAGCGTTGGAGGAGGGCCTGGAGAGACCCAGTACTTC CSVGGGPGETQYF
14 NA TRBJ1-3 many TRBV4-3 TGCGCCAGCAGCCAAGGGGCCTCTGGAAACACCATATATTTT CASSQGASGNTIYF
13 NA TRBJ1-2 many TRBV7-9 TGTGCCAGCGACTTGACAGCGAACTATGGCTACACCTTC CASDLTANYGYTF
18 TRBD2 TRBJ2-2 few TRBV4-3 TGCGCCAGCAGCCAAGAGTTTGGGCTAGCGGGGAACACCGGGGAGCTGTTTTTT CASSQEFGLAGNTGELFF
14 NA TRBJ1-4 few TRBV7-2 TGTGCCAGCAGCTACACCACAACTAATGAAAAACTGTTTTTT CASSYTTTNEKLFF
17 NA TRBJ2-6 NA TRBV29-1 TGCAGCGTTGAATCCAGGGTTGGGCTCTCTGGGGCCAACGTCCTGACTTTC CSVESRVGLSGANVLTF
17 TRBD1 TRBJ1-2 many TRBV11-2 TGTGCCAGCAGCTTAGGGGACAGGAGAACTACTCTCTATGGCTACACCTTC CASSLGDRRTTLYGYTF
22 TRBD1 TRBJ2-2 few TRBV3-1 TGTGCCAGCAGCCAAGATCTTTTCGAACTAAACCGGGACAGGGGGCTCGCCGGGGAGCTGTTTTTT CASSQDLFELNRDRGLAGELFF
14 TRBD1 TRBJ1-1 few TRBV12-3/TRBV12-4 TGTGCCAGCAGCTATAGACAGGGCGGCACTGAAGCTTTCTTT CASSYRQGGTEAFF
18 TRBD1 TRBJ2-6 many TRBV3-1 TGTGCCAGCAGCCGACTTGGGACAGCGAGCTCTGGGGCCAACGTCCTGACTTTC CASSRLGTASSGANVLTF
16 TRBD2 TRBJ2-1 many TRBV5-6 TGTGCCAGCAGCCCAACTAGGAGCGGGAGTTCGGTTGAGCAGTTCTTC CASSPTRSGSSVEQFF
20 TRBD2 TRBJ2-1 few TRBV14 TGTGCCAGCAGCCAAGGTTTGGGACTAGCGGGAGAGAGCTCCTACAATGAGCAGTTCTTC CASSQGLGLAGESSYNEQFF